These 10 T cell receptor beta chains came from one sample sequenced in a study of Ad26.COV2.S vaccination and SARS-CoV-2 variants. Assay: immunoSEQ multiplex PCR; the TCRdb copy retains only in-frame clones and omits some. The top ten clones hold about 11% of a sample with 300,000 to 400,000 clones, 75% to 90% of them seen once. Treatment of the sample: some 20 received Ad26.COV2.S at low or high dose, single or two shots; about five received placebo; per-sample allocation not given. Samples analyzed were those drawn on day 63 after the first vaccine or placebo injection. Sequenced material: peripheral blood, taken in a trial of Ad26.COV2.S vaccine versus placebo. These receptors all stem from a person between 18 and 59 years old who received the Ad26.COV2.S COVID-19 vaccine or a placebo.

This clone is a singleton in its sample. The V call is TRBV2, the J call TRBJ1-2; 7 bases agree with TRBD1. The CDR3 sequence is 13 residues long. Trimming cost V 8 bases and J 1 base; bases outside gene matches: 4. From germline, CDR1 is SNHLY and CDR2 FYNNEI. For the CDR3, the DNA is TGTGCCAGCCGGGGACAGATTAACTATGGCTACACCTTC. Translating it yields CASRGQINYGYTF. Drawing the rest from reference TRBV2 and TRBJ1-2, the complete variable domain is EPEVTQTPSHQVTQMGQEVILRCVPISNHLYFYWYRQILGQKVEFLVSFYNNEISEKSEIFDDQFSVERPDGSNFTLKIRSTKLEDSAMYFCASRGQINYGYTFGSGTRLTVV.

The chain joins TRBV7-2 to TRBJ2-1, with 7 bases that match TRBD1. The CDR3 consists of 16 residues. V dropped 6 bases and J dropped 0; count of bases not matched to a gene: 8. CDR1 is SGHTA, CDR2 FQGNSA, per germline. In nucleotides, the CDR3 is TGTGCCAGCAGGCCCCGGTCAGGGGGCTCCTACAATGAGCAGTTCTTC. Its protein product is CASRPRSGGSYNEQFF. The entire variable domain, with the rest obtained from reference TRBV7-2 and TRBJ2-1, is as follows: GAGVSQSPSNKVTEKGKDVELRCDPISGHTALYWYRQSLGQGLEFLIYFQGNSAPDKSGLPSDRFSAERTGGSVSTLTIQRTQQEDSAVYLCASRPRSGGSYNEQFFGPGTRLTVL.

This clone was recorded only once. J is TRBJ2-7 and V is TRBV1; the table calls TRBD2, which could not be checked here. TRBV1 is reported as a pseudogene. This CDR3 spans 17 amino acids. The CDR3 reads CTSSQGLLAGDCYEQYF. The CDR3 DNA reads TGCACCAGCAGCCAAGGGCTCCTAGCGGGAGATTGCTACGAGCAGTACTTC.

The V gene is TRBV30, the J gene TRBJ2-5; TRBD2 matches 8 bases. V lost 0 bases to trimming and J lost 3 bases; unmatched junction nucleotides: 9. The CDR3 loop spans 16 amino acids. The germline V gene encodes CDR1 GTSNPN and CDR2 SVGIG (reference sequence). Here the CDR3 reads CAWSVHGTSLKETQYF. The DNA of the CDR3 is TGTGCCTGGAGTGTACACGGGACTAGTCTAAAAGAGACCCAGTACTTC.

V usage is TRBV7-3 and J usage is TRBJ2-6; D remains unclear. Deletions cut 4 bases from V and 1 base from J, with 8 bases between. The CDR3 runs 15 residues. Germline CDR1 and CDR2: SGHTA and FQGTGA. The CDR3 loop reads CASSSPGSGANVLTF. CDR3 sequence (DNA): TGTGCCAGCAGCTCCCCCGGATCTGGGGCCAACGTCCTGACTTTC.

The rearrangement joins TRBV27 to TRBJ1-5; D remains ambiguous. In germline, CDR1 is MNHEY, CDR2 SMNVEV (reference sequence). The V gene lost 5 bases and the J gene lost 8 bases, with 19 bases spanning the gap. The CDR3 is made up of 15 amino acids. CDR3 DNA: TGTGCCAGCAGTCCCCACTCTACCGGGAGGGAGCCCCAGCATTTT. As protein: CASSPHSTGREPQHF.

The genes are TRBV5-1 and TRBJ1-4, with TRBD1 as a possible D gene (5 bases). The CDR3 has 15 amino acids. The germline CDR1 and CDR2 sequences are SGHRS and YFSETQ. The germline V and J ends were trimmed by 0 bases and 7 bases, with 13 bases remaining between them. The DNA for the CDR3 is TGCGCCAGCAGCTTGGCGTTGGGGCTGGGTGAAAAACTGTTTTTT. Its translation is CASSLALGLGEKLFF. The variable domain in full, completed from reference TRBV5-1 and TRBJ1-4, reads KAGVTQTPRYLIKTRGQQVTLSCSPISGHRSVSWYQQTPGQGLQFLFEYFSETQRNKGNFPGRFSGRQFSNSRSEMNVSTLELGDSALYLCASSLALGLGEKLFFGSGTQLSVL.

This chain links TRBV7-2 with TRBJ2-3, with 16 bases matching TRBD2. V gave up 5 bases and J gave up 1 base; unmatched junction bases: 6. Germline loops: CDR1 SGHTA, CDR2 FQGNSA. The CDR3 has 18 amino acids. CDR3 in DNA: TGTGCCAGCAGCCGGTGGGGACTAGCGGGGGGGGGCACAGATACGCAGTATTTT. This gives the protein CASSRWGLAGGGTDTQYF. The whole variable domain, filled in from reference TRBV7-2 and TRBJ2-3, reads GAGVSQSPSNKVTEKGKDVELRCDPISGHTALYWYRQSLGQGLEFLIYFQGNSAPDKSGLPSDRFSAERTGGSVSTLTIQRTQQEDSAVYLCASSRWGLAGGGTDTQYFGPGTRLTVL.

CDR3 amino acids: CASRKGSRANTGELFF. The CDR3 DNA follows: TGTGCCAGCAGAAAGGGGTCCAGGGCGAACACCGGGGAGCTGTTTTTT. The rearrangement uses TRBV2 and TRBJ2-2, with D tentatively TRBD1 (5 bases). This CDR3 is built from 16 residues. Per the germline V gene, CDR1 is SNHLY and CDR2 is FYNNEI. V gave up 6 bases and J gave up 0 bases, with 14 bases separating them.

In DNA, the CDR3 is TGTGCCAGCAGCGTAGGAGAATGGGAGGGGAACACTGAAGCTTTCTTT. It specifies CASSVGEWEGNTEAFF. The chain recombines TRBV9 with TRBJ1-1; no definite D call. Trimming removed 0 bases at V and 1 base at J, with 13 bases between. Germline CDR1 is SGDLS and CDR2 is YYNGEE. The CDR3 is made up of 16 amino acids.